This T cell receptor beta chain was identified in a study of shared clonotypes between healthy human individuals. On the study more broadly: A couple of women and three men aged 18 to 49 made up the donors. CD4 naive and memory got three plates each, CD8 naive two, CD8 memory one. Study results and caveats: Clonotype sharing across a handful of donors was observed for around 5% of naive CD4 clonotypes. Generation probability values for non-shared clonotypes were lower than those for clonotypes shared by all four donors.

Terminally differentiated effector memory CD45RA+ cells were excluded from the naive CD8 cells, which were CD45RO-negative and positively selected for CCR7. Clones were read by immunoSEQ multiplex PCR, and TCRdb kept only the in-frame ones, dropping some. This sample has about 2.1 million clones, with about 93% found just once. Concerning this clone: What it binds is not known.

Sequencing was performed on naive CD8+ T cells from PBMCs. This TCR was recovered from a man aged 18-30 years in good health. Some clones in this sample may be carry-over from other donors' samples.

The CDR3 DNA follows: TGTGCCAGCAGCCCCCATAGCGGGAGGGCCGTCGATACGCAGTATTTT. Protein sequence: CASSPHSGRAVDTQYF. This chain connects TRBV7-3 to TRBJ2-3; TRBD2 agrees at 11 bases. Germline values: CDR1 SGHTA, CDR2 FQGTGA. The CDR3 runs 16 residues. The V gene end was trimmed by 5 bases and the J gene end by 6 bases; junction bases not matched to a gene: 10.